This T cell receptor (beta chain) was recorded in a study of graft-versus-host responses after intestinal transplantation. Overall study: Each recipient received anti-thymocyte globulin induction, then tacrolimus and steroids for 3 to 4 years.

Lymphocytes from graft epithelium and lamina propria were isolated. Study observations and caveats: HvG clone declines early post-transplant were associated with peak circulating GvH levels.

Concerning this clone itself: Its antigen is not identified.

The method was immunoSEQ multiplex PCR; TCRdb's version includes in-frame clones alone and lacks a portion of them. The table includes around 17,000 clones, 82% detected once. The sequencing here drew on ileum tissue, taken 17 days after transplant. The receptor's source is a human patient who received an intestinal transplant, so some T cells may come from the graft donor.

The CDR3 region is CASSQGFTGAGQPQHF. The CDR3 nucleotides read TGCGCCAGCAGCCAAGGATTTACAGGGGCTGGCCAGCCCCAGCATTTT. The chain combines TRBV4-1 with TRBJ1-5, with 7 bases aligning to TRBD1. The germline CDR1 and CDR2 sequences are MGHRA and YSYEKL. CDR3 size: 16 residues. Trimming at V came to 1 base and at J to 7 bases, leaving 10 bases not matched to a gene.